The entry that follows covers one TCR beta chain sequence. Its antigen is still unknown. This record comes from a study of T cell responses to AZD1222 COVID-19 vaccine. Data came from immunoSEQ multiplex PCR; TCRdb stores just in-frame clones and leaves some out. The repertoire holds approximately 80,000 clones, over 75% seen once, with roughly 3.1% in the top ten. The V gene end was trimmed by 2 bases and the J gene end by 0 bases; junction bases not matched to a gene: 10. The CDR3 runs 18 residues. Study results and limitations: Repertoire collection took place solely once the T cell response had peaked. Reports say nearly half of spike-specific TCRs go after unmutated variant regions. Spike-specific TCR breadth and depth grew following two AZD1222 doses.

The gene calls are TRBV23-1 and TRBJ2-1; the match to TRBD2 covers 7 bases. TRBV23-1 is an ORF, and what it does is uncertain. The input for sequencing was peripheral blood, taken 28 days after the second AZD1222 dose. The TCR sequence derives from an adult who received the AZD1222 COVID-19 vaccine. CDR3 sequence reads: CASSQREFGGSSYNEQFF. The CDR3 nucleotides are TGCGCCAGCAGTCAAAGAGAGTTCGGGGGGAGCTCCTACAATGAGCAGTTCTTC.